This T cell receptor beta chain was captured by sequencing in a study of cytomegalovirus exposure and HLA in healthy donors. Researchers ran the PCR with 60 Vbeta and 13 Jbeta primers. TCRdb's table, derived via immunoSEQ multiplex PCR, lists solely in-frame clones and lacks some. The table lists around 100,000 clones, roughly 68% of them singletons. Trimming cost V 5 bases and J 0 bases; bases outside gene matches: 8. The CDR3 extends over 17 amino acids. Looked up from germline, CDR1 is MNHEY and CDR2 is SMNVEV (reference sequence). Findings and caveats of the study: The number of N-insertions in an Asian-associated ancestry cluster was reportedly below the approximately 700-donor mean in a later analysis. Earlier analysis found most TCR beta V segments productive about 90% or about 30% of the time. Cytomegalovirus association was listed for about 150 TCR beta chains. Both high specificity and high sensitivity reportedly marked the classifier's diagnosis of cytomegalovirus status.

As for this clone: Its antigen is undetermined.

The material sequenced was PBMCs. The receptor comes from a woman younger than 45 in good health and CMV-seronegative. The V call is TRBV27, the J call TRBJ1-4, with 8 bases lining up with TRBD1. The CDR3 is CASSRRTGLATNEKLFF. For the CDR3, the DNA is TGTGCCAGCAGTCGTAGGACAGGGCTCGCAACTAATGAAAAACTGTTTTTT.